This entry features one T cell receptor (beta chain) sequence. It lacks a known antigen. The record has no base qualities; no much larger clone is one base away. The data derive from a study of T cell responses to AZD1222 COVID-19 vaccine (dated by TCRdb to about 2021). About the study as a whole: AZD1222 recipients whose second dose came at about 4 weeks and those whose second dose came at about 12 weeks were combined into one group, since spike-specific TCR depth and breadth did not differ between the two schedules. A total of 233 trial participants underwent TCR sequencing, of whom some 210 received two doses of AZD1222 and 26 received two doses of the MenACWY control vaccine. Trial participants were enrolled into age subgroups of 18-55, 56-69 and 70-plus years, which contained approximately 150, 28 and 58 TCR-sequenced participants, respectively. Study-level results and caveats: Nearly half of unique spike-specific TCRs reportedly recognized epitopes outside regions mutated in the B.1.351 and B.1.1.7 variants. A significant rise in spike-specific TCR breadth and depth was observed after two AZD1222 doses relative to day 0 and relative to MenACWY recipients. Conclusions about previously exposed vaccinees were limited because only six AZD1222 recipients were SARS-CoV-2 seropositive at baseline. In the small 56-69-year group, the increase in depth fell short of significance, most likely because of low power. CD4 TCRs associated with the vaccine covered the entire spike protein, and the dominant responses were in regions 160-218 and 743-854. Because no day 14 peak-response samples were available, repertoires were characterized only after the peak T cell response. Participants were mostly white British, with more females than males. The authors suggested clonal diversity may have been underestimated.

From a lookup of the germline V gene (reference sequence), CDR1 and CDR2 are LNHNV and YYDKDF. From the cysteine up to the phenylalanine, the CDR3 has a length of 17 residues. The only DNA kept is the CDR3, 51 bases in frame from the first base. The junction shows trimming of 0 bases on V and 0 bases on J, plus 11 bases between the germline ends. The label giving this sample's time point can be read as: baseline before first vaccination. Vaccinee samples were obtained from the UK trials COV001 and COV002, which included a single-blind randomized controlled phase 2/3 trial of AZD1222 (ChAdOx1 nCoV-19) in healthy adults. For TCRbeta chain sequencing, PBMC samples were collected from trial participants at day 0 and at day 28 after the second dose. The CDR3 regions of human TCRbeta chains were analyzed by immunosequencing. The paper's data handling went like this. TCRs in the repertoires were compared against a reference library of SARS-CoV-2-specific TCRs that had been generated with the MIRA antigen-specificity platform. Breadth was defined as the fraction of unique TCRs that were SARS-CoV-2-associated. Depth was defined as the fraction of total T cells that were SARS-CoV-2-associated. Using the MIRA data, each spike-specific TCR was mapped to the spike region that the TCR reacts to and placed in a CD4 or CD8 class. Log10-transformed breadth and depth values were compared by one-way ANOVA with Sidak's multiple comparisons tests. In TCRdb, the immuneACCESS table is reduced to in-frame sequences with V and J assigned. These tables do not hold every clone; where another copy was compared, an unresolved V gene accounts for under half, and the others remain unexplained. V and J calls and clone size are copied from that table; D and trimming were computed from the DNA. The sample contains more than 100,000 clones, roughly 90% of them found a single time. The leading ten clones occupy about 4.1% of the sample.

The clonotype comes from an adult in good health. The sequence is built from TRBV15 and TRBJ1-4; the D gene lacks a confident call. Source: peripheral blood, taken on day 0 of AZD1222 vaccination. The sequence in DNA is TGTGCCACCAGCAGAGACCGGGCCGCCTCAACTAATGAAAAACTGTTTTTT. This yields the protein CATSRDRAASTNEKLFF.